This T cell receptor (beta chain) is drawn from a study of blood T cells in healthy people across ages. A sample-barcoded 5' primer and a J-beta primer mix were used in a second PCR of about 7 to 11 cycles. TCRdb used MiXCR to reprocess the 5' RACE reads, holding one entry per CDR3 protein. The sample holds about 1,400,000 distinct CDR3 sequences, around 59% seen once. Each sample used at least 6.5 million PBMCs. CDR1 and CDR2 (germline): SQVTM, ANQGSEA. V gave up 0 bases and J gave up 1 base; unmatched junction bases: 12. The length of the CDR3 is 19 residues. The chain is built from TRBV29-1 and TRBJ2-1; 10 bases map to TRBD2. Specimen: blood. This TCR came from a man aged 18-30 years in good health. CDR3 DNA sequence: TGCAGCGTTGAAGAAATGCTAGCGGGGGCCCCCTCATCCTACAATGAGCAGTTCTTC. It codes for CSVEEMLAGAPSSYNEQFF.